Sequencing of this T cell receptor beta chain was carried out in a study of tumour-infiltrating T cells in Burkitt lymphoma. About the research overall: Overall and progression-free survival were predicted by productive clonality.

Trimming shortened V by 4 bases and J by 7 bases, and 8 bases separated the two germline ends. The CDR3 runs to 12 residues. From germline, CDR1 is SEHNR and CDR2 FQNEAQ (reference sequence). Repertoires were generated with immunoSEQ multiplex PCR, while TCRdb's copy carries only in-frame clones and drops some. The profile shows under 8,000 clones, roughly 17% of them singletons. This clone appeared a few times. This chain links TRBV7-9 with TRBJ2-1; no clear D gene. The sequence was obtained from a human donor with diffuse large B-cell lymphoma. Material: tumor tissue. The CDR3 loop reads CASSYQRNEQFF. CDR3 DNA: TGTGCCAGCAGCTACCAGAGGAATGAGCAGTTCTTC.